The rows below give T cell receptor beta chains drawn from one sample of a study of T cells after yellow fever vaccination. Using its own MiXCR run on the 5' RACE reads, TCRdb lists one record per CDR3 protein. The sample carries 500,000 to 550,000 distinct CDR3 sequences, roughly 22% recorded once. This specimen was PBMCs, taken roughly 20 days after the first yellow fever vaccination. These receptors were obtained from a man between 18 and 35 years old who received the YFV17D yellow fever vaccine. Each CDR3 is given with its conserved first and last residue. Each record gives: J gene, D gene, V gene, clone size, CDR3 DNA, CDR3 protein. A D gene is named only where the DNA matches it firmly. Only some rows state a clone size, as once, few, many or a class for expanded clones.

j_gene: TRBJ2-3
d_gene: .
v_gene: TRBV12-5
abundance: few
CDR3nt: TGTGCTAGTGGTCACGGACAGAGCACAGATACGCAGTATTTT
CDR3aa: CASGHGQSTDTQYF

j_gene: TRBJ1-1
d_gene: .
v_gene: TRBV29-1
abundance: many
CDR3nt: TGCAGCGTTGACTACGGGAGCACTGAAGCTTTCTTT
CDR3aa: CSVDYGSTEAFF

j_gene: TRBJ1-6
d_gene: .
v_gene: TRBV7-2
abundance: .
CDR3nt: TGTGCCAGCAGCTCTGCCGGGGTATCACCCCTCCACTTT
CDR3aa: CASSSAGVSPLHF

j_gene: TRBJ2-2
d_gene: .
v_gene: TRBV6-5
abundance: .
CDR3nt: TGTGCCAGCAGTTACTTAGGGGAGGTGGCTGGGGAGCTGTTTTTT
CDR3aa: CASSYLGEVAGELFF

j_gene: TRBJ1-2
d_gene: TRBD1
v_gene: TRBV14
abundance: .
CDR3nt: TGTGCCAGCAGCCACAGGACAGGGGCTCTTAACTATGGCTACACCTTC
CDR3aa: CASSHRTGALNYGYTF

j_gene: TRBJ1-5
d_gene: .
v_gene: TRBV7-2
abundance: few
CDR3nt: TGTGCCAGCAGCTTAGTAGAGGGAAATCAGCCCCAGCATTTT
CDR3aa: CASSLVEGNQPQHF

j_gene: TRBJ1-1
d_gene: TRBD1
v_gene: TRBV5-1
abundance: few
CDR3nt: TGCGCCAGCAGCGCCGGACAGGTCATGAACACTGAAGCTTTCTTT
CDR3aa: CASSAGQVMNTEAFF

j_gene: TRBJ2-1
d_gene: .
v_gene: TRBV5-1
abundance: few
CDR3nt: TGCGCCAGCAGCTTGAGGCTGTCCAGGAATGAGCAGTTCTTC
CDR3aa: CASSLRLSRNEQFF

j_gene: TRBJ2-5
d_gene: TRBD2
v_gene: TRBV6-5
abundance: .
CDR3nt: TGTGCCAGCGGGGAGGGGGAGACCCAGTACTTC
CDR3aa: CASGEGETQYF

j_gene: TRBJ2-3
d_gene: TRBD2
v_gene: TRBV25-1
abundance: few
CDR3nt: TGTGCCAGCAGTACCGGGACTAGCGGGGGGGGTGCAGATACGCAGTATTTT
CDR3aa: CASSTGTSGGGADTQYF

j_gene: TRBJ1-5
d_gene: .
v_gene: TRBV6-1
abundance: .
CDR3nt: TGTGCCAGCAGTAGTCAGGGACAACAGCCCCAGCATTTT
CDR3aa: CASSSQGQQPQHF

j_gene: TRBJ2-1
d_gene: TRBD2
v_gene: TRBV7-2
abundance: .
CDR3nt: TGTGCCAGCAGCTTAGCGCTCTTTTCGGGGGGGCTTGATGAGCAGTTCTTC
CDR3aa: CASSLALFSGGLDEQFF

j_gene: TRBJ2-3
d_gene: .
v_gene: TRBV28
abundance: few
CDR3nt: TGTGCCAGCAGTTTCGGGGATCCAGATACGCAGTATTTT
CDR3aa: CASSFGDPDTQYF

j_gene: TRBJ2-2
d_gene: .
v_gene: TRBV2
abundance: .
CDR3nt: TGTGCCAGCAGTTCGGACAGTTCGAACACCGGGGAGCTGTTTTTT
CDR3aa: CASSSDSSNTGELFF

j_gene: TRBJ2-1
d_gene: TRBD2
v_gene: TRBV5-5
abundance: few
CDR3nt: TGTGCCAGCGGTAGCGGGGGGGCCAATGTTATTCAGTTCTTC
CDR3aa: CASGSGGANVIQFF

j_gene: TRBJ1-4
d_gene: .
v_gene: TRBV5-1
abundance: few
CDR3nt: TGCGCCAGCAGCTCCGGTCCGGTGGGTGAAAAACTGTTTTTT
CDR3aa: CASSSGPVGEKLFF

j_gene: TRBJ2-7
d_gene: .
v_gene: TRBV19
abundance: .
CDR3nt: TGTGCCAGCCAGGGAGATTACGAGCAGTACTTC
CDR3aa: CASQGDYEQYF

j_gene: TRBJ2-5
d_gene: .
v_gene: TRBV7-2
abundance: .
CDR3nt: TGTGCCAGCAGCTTTCAAACAGCTCAAGAGACCCAGTACTTC
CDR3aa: CASSFQTAQETQYF

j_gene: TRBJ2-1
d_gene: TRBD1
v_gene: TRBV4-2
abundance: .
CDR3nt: TGTGCCAGCAGCCAGGGGGTCCAGGGGGCAGATGAGCAGTTCTTC
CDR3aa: CASSQGVQGADEQFF

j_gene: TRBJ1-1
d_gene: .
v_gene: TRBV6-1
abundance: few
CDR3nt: TGTGCCAGCTTCGGGCGAGAGGACACTGAAGCTTTCTTT
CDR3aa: CASFGREDTEAFF

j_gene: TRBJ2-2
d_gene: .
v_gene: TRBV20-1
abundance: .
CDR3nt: TGCAGTGCTCAGGGAAACACCGGGGAGCTGTTTTTT
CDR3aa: CSAQGNTGELFF

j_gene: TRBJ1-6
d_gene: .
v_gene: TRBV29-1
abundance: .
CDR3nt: TGCAGCGTTGAAGATCGAAACAGGGAGGGTTCACCCCTCCACTTT
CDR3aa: CSVEDRNREGSPLHF

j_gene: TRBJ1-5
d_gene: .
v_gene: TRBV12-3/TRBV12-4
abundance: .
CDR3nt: TGTGCCAGCAGCCCTTCGGCCGGGAGCAATCAGCCCCAGCATTTT
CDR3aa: CASSPSAGSNQPQHF

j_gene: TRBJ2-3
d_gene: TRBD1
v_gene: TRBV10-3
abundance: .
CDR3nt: TGTGCCATCAGTGCCGGGACAGCGAGCACAGATACGCAGTATTTT
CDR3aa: CAISAGTASTDTQYF

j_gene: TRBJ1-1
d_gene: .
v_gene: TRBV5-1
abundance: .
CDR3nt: TGCGCCAGCAGATACAGGGAGAACACTGAAGCTTTCTTT
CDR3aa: CASRYRENTEAFF

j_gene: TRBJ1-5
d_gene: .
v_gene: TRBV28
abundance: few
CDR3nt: TGTGCCAGCAGTTTTAGGGGATTTGACAATCAGCCCCAGCATTTT
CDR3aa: CASSFRGFDNQPQHF

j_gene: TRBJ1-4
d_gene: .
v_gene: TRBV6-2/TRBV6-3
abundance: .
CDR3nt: TGTGCCAGCAGTTCGGGACCTAGTGCAACTAATGAAAAACTGTTTTTT
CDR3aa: CASSSGPSATNEKLFF

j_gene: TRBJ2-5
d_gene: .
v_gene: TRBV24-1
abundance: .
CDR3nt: TGTGCCGCGGGTCAAGGGGAGACCCAGTACTTC
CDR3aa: CAAGQGETQYF

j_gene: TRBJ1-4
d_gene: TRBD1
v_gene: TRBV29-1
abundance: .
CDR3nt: TGCAGCGTTGCGGAGACAGGGATCGGTGAAAAACTGTTTTTT
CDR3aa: CSVAETGIGEKLFF

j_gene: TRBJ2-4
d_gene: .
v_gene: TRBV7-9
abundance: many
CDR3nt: TGTGCCAGCAGCCGAACGGGTCTCGCCAAAAACATTCAGTACTTC
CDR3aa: CASSRTGLAKNIQYF

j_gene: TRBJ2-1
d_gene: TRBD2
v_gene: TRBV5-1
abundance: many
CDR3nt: TGCGCCAGCAGCTCTACTAGCGGGGGGGCAGAGCAGTTCTTC
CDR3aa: CASSSTSGGAEQFF

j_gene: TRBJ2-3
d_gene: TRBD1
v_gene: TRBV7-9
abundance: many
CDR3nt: TGTGCCAGCAGCCAGGGGGCGGCAGATACGCAGTATTTT
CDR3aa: CASSQGAADTQYF

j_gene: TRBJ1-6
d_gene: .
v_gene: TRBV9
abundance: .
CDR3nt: TGTGCCAGCAGCGTAGAAGGGTATGGAGATTCACCCCTCCACTTT
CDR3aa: CASSVEGYGDSPLHF

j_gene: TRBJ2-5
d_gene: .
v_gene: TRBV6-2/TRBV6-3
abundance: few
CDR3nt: TGTGCCAGCAGCCTCCTGGGGGGCCCCGGTGAGACCCAGTACTTC
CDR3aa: CASSLLGGPGETQYF

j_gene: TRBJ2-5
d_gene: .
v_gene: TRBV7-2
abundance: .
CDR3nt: TGTGCCAGCACGGGGGGCGGGGGGACCCAGTACTTC
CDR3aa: CASTGGGGTQYF

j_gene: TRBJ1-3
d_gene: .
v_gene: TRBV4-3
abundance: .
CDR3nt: TGCGCCAGCAGCCAAGGATCTTACCGGGACTCTGGAAACACCATATATTTT
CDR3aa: CASSQGSYRDSGNTIYF